This record concerns one TCR beta chain sequence. No antigen is known for it. All patients picked for sequencing had shown, by flow cytometry, an expansion of CD8+CD57+ cells. Among the patients, all had severe acquired aplastic anemia. Blood was sampled before the patients had received any therapy. Using genomic DNA as the template, TCR beta VDJ and CDR3 profiling was carried out. TCRdb analysed the reads with MiXCR anew, one entry per CDR3 protein. The sample has just over 450,000 distinct CDR3 sequences, around 30% seen once. This sample was included in a study of CD8+CD57+ T cells in acquired aplastic anemia. Study at large: Sorted CD4+ and CD8+ cells gave an average of roughly 3 ug of DNA.

The ends lost 7 bases at V and 2 bases at J; junction bases unmatched: 9. In germline, CDR1 is DFQATT, CDR2 SNEGSKA (reference sequence). The CDR3 loop spans 14 amino acids. Findings and limits, study-wide: Any difference that existed in CD8+ Simpson's diversity between patients and controls was not significant.

This receptor was identified in a human donor with aplastic anemia. Material for sequencing was sorted CD4+, CD8+, or CD8+CD57+ T cells (not recorded which) from PBMCs. The gene calls are TRBV20-1 and TRBJ2-3; 7 bases map to TRBD2. Here the CDR3 DNA reads TGCAGTGAAAGCACGGGGGACTACACAGATACGCAGTATTTT. Its protein product is CSESTGDYTDTQYF.